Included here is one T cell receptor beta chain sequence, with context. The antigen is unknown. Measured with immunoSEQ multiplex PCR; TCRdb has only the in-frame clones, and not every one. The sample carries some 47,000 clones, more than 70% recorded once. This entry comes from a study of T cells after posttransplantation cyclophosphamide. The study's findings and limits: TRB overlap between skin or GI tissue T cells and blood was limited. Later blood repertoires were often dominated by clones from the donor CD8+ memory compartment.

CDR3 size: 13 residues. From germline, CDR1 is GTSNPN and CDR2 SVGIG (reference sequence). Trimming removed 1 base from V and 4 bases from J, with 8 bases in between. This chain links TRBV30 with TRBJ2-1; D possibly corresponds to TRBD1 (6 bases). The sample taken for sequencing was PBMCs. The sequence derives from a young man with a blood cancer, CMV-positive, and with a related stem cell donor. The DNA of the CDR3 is TGTGCCTGGAGTGCGGACAGATACAATGAGCAGTTCTTC. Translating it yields CAWSADRYNEQFF.